The next 12 T cell receptor beta chains were all read from a single sample in a study of T cells in Graves' hyperthyroidism and ophthalmopathy. Amplification of TCR beta CDR3 regions was performed using RNA transcripts as template. RT-PCR in the first round (using the HTBI primer set) targeted the TCR CDR3. In TCRdb, the multiplex PCR reads were re-called with MiXCR into one record per CDR3 protein. The repertoire holds fewer than 250,000 distinct CDR3 sequences, with less than 20% as singletons. Input material: blood. Receptors were obtained from a woman in her late teens or twenties with Graves' ophthalmopathy.

This clonotype was counted at least ten times. This rearrangement joins TRBV3-1 to TRBJ2-7; D possibly corresponds to TRBD1 (6 bases). Germline V gene lookup returns CDR1 LGHDT and CDR2 YNNKEL (reference sequence). Trimming took 4 bases from V and 5 from J, leaving 15 bases between them. This CDR3 region has 14 residues. This CDR3 reads CASSPRRGNHEQYF. In nucleotides, the CDR3 is TGTGCCAGCAGCCCGCGCAGGGGTAACCACGAGCAGTACTTC.

Details on this clonotype: Since a much larger clone is just one base distant, this may be a read error. This likely comes from a read error, as the CDR3 has no conserved phenylalanine or tryptophan at its end. V is TRBV6-2 or TRBV6-3 and J is TRBJ2-7, with D possibly matching TRBD2 (5 bases). CDR3 length equals 14 residues. Germline V lookup: CDR1 MNHEY, CDR2 SVGEGT. Trimming stripped 10 bases from V and 0 bases from J, with 16 bases between. CDR3 nucleotide sequence: TGTGCCACCCAATTAACTGGGAGCTCCTACGAGCAGTACTAC. This codes for CATQLTGSSYEQYY.

Many counts were recorded for this clonotype. The chain has TRBV15 and TRBJ2-2; the D gene could be TRBD1 or TRBD2 (5 bases each). The length of the CDR3 is 18 residues. In germline, CDR1 is LNHNV, CDR2 YYDKDF (reference sequence). With 3 bases removed from V and 7 bases from J, the gap between germline ends came to 24 bases. The DNA for the CDR3 is TGTGCCACCAGCAGGCTCCCATTTCCGGGACCACCGAGCGGGGAGCTGTTTTTT. Protein sequence: CATSRLPFPGPPSGELFF. The full variable domain, its missing parts supplied by reference TRBV15 and TRBJ2-2, is DAMVIQNPRYQVTQFGKPVTLSCSQTLNHNVMYWYQQKSSQAPKLLFHYYDKDFNNEADTPDNFQSRRPNTSFCFLDIRSPGLGDTAMYLCATSRLPFPGPPSGELFFGEGSRLTVL.

This clonotype was counted many times. This CDR3 reads CATSDSGVNQPQHF. CDR3 in DNA: TGTGCCACCAGTGATTCCGGGGTCAATCAGCCCCAGCATTTT. This chain connects TRBV24-1 to TRBJ1-5; no reliable D call. Germline V gene sequence: CDR1 KGHDR, CDR2 SFDVKD. The CDR3 totals 14 residues. Trimming removed 2 bases at V and 3 bases at J, with 7 bases between.

This clonotype was observed many times. The chain recombines TRBV20-1 with TRBJ2-3; D remains ambiguous. Per germline, CDR1 DFQATT and CDR2 SNEGSKA (reference sequence). This CDR3 spans 12 amino acids. Trimming pared 4 bases from V and 4 bases from J, leaving 9 bases between. Here the CDR3 reads CSATPVPDTQYF. The DNA for the CDR3 is TGCAGTGCTACCCCAGTCCCAGATACGCAGTATTTT.

This clonotype was seen at least ten times. V is TRBV7-2 and J is TRBJ2-4; 8 positions agree with TRBD1. Germline-derived CDR1 and CDR2 are SGHTA and FQGNSA. V was pared by 5 bases and J by 1 base, with 4 bases of the junction left unmatched. This CDR3 region has 15 residues. CDR3 nucleotides: TGTGCCAGCAGCGCAGGGGGCGGGGCCAAAAACATTCAGTACTTC. As protein: CASSAGGGAKNIQYF. Combining the CDR3 with reference TRBV7-2 and TRBJ2-4 gives the whole variable domain GAGVSQSPSNKVTEKGKDVELRCDPISGHTALYWYRQSLGQGLEFLIYFQGNSAPDKSGLPSDRFSAERTGGSVSTLTIQRTQQEDSAVYLCASSAGGGAKNIQYFGAGTRLSVL.

This clonotype was seen a handful of times. A single base separates this from a much larger clone, so it may be a read error. The chain uses TRBV28 and TRBJ2-3, with 8 nucleotides matching TRBD2. The CDR3 is 15 amino acids. The junction had 6 bases not matched to a gene; V was cut back by 3 bases and J by 4 bases. Germline CDR1 MDHEN, CDR2 SYDVKM. The CDR3 nucleotides read TGTGCCAGCAGTTTTGAAAGCGGGAGCGCAGATACGCAGTATTTT. It codes for CASSFESGSADTQYF.

J is TRBJ1-1 and V is TRBV2; D is unresolved. This CDR3 comprises 17 residues. V lost 6 bases and J lost 0, with 20 bases in between. Germline V CDR1 and CDR2: SNHLY, FYNNEI. The CDR3 DNA is TGTGCCAGCAGCCTGCCGACATCCGAGGCGATGAACACTGAAGCTTTCTTT. Its translation: CASSLPTSEAMNTEAFF. Together with reference TRBV2 and TRBJ1-1, the CDR3 gives the full variable domain: EPEVTQTPSHQVTQMGQEVILRCVPISNHLYFYWYRQILGQKVEFLVSFYNNEISEKSEIFDDQFSVERPDGSNFTLKIRSTKLEDSAMYFCASSLPTSEAMNTEAFFGQGTRLTVV.

This clonotype was recorded many times. This chain links TRBV5-1 with TRBJ2-1, with TRBD2 identical over 9 bases. After removal of 2 bases from V and 0 bases from J, the junction contained 0 bases not matched to a gene. The CDR3 totals 15 residues. CDR1 SGHRS and CDR2 YFSETQ come from the germline V gene. This CDR3 reads CASSFSGSSYNEQFF. The CDR3 DNA reads as TGCGCCAGCAGCTTTAGCGGGAGCTCCTACAATGAGCAGTTCTTC.

The sample holds many counts of this clonotype. The rearrangement links TRBV7-9 to TRBJ2-1, with 10 bases that match TRBD2. The CDR3 has 16 residues. Trimming took 4 bases from V and 9 from J; bases not matched to a gene: 12. Germline CDR1 is SEHNR and CDR2 is FQNEAQ (reference sequence). The CDR3 here is CASSSALAGVVTEQFF. The CDR3 nucleotides are TGTGCCAGCAGCTCGGCTCTAGCGGGAGTTGTCACTGAGCAGTTCTTC.

This clonotype was observed many times. The V gene is TRBV11-3, the J gene TRBJ1-1; possibly TRBD1 for D (5 bases). CDR3 length: 15 amino acids. Per the germline V gene, CDR1 is SGHNT and CDR2 is YENEEA. V was clipped by 5 bases and J by 1 base, with 14 bases between them. CDR3: CASSITGTENTEAFF. CDR3 DNA sequence: TGTGCCAGCAGCATCACCGGGACGGAGAACACTGAAGCTTTCTTT.

This clonotype has ten or more counts. The rearrangement uses TRBV7-9 and TRBJ2-1; tentatively, D is TRBD1 or TRBD2 (5 bases each). V was shortened by 1 base and J by 8 bases, with 9 bases between the two germline ends. The CDR3 sequence is 13 residues long. Germline values: CDR1 SEHNR, CDR2 FQNEAQ (reference sequence). In nucleotides, the CDR3 is TGTGCCAGCAGCTTAGATGGGGGAGATGAGCAGTTCTTC. This encodes CASSLDGGDEQFF.